Listed below are T cell receptor beta chains from one sample, sequenced in a study of early T cells in non-severe SARS-CoV-2 infection. TCRdb independently ran MiXCR on the 5' RACE reads; one entry per CDR3 protein. Among roughly 41,000 distinct CDR3 sequences, 4.7% were seen once, and the ten largest hold about 5%. The sequenced sample was whole blood. The receptors were sampled from an adult who was a healthcare worker with PCR-confirmed SARS-CoV-2 infection or an uninfected control (not recorded which). Both conserved end residues are part of each CDR3. The D gene is left open where the match is weak. Expanded clones are given a class, and other clones once, few, many or no size at all.

V,size,D,J,CDR3,DNA
TRBV7-9,NA,NA,TRBJ2-3,CASTTIARISTDTQYF,TGTGCCAGCACCACGATCGCCAGGATCTCTACAGATACGCAGTATTTT
TRBV30,many,NA,TRBJ2-2,CACLRLGLNTGELFF,TGTGCCTGCCTCCGACTAGGTCTGAACACCGGGGAGCTGTTTTTT
TRBV20-1,many,TRBD2,TRBJ2-7,CSAAAPGLGIYEQYF,TGCAGTGCTGCAGCCCCGGGACTAGGTATCTACGAGCAGTACTTC
TRBV7-3,NA,TRBD1,TRBJ2-1,CASRGTGTAYNEQFF,TGTGCCAGCAGGGGAACCGGGACAGCCTACAATGAGCAGTTCTTC
TRBV20-1,many,TRBD2,TRBJ2-1,CSARTLTSGRVHEQFF,TGCAGTGCTCGTACCTTAACTAGCGGGAGGGTCCATGAGCAGTTCTTC
TRBV6-1,few,NA,TRBJ1-2,CASTPSMDYGYTF,TGTGCCAGCACCCCGAGCATGGACTATGGCTACACCTTC
TRBV7-7,many,TRBD1,TRBJ2-2,CASSLTGQVHTGELFF,TGTGCCAGCAGCTTAACGGGACAGGTTCACACCGGGGAGCTGTTTTTT
TRBV7-2,medium-sized,NA,TRBJ2-1,CASSLDLYNEQFF,TGTGCCAGCAGCCTGGACCTCTACAATGAGCAGTTCTTC
TRBV7-3,many,TRBD2,TRBJ2-7,CASSLSGLAGEQYF,TGTGCCAGCAGCTTATCTGGACTAGCGGGAGAGCAGTACTTC
TRBV5-1,few,NA,TRBJ1-4,CASSPQDGKLFF,TGCGCCAGCAGCCCACAGGATGGGAAACTGTTTTTT
TRBV29-1,many,TRBD1,TRBJ2-7,CSVVDRAQNSYEQYF,TGCAGCGTTGTGGACAGGGCACAGAACTCCTACGAGCAGTACTTC
TRBV5-6,many,NA,TRBJ1-2,CASSFGRDYGYTF,TGTGCCAGCAGCTTTGGCAGGGATTATGGCTACACCTTC
TRBV30,many,TRBD1,TRBJ1-3,CAWIPGQGRGSGNTIYF,TGTGCCTGGATCCCGGGACAGGGGAGAGGATCTGGAAACACCATATATTTT
TRBV10-1,many,NA,TRBJ2-5,CASSEPGKAQYF,TGCGCCAGCAGTGAGCCCGGAAAGGCCCAGTACTTC
TRBV2,many,TRBD1,TRBJ2-3,CASSEVQGASGTQYF,TGTGCCAGCAGTGAAGTCCAGGGGGCGTCAGGAACGCAGTATTTT
TRBV7-9,many,TRBD1,TRBJ2-2,CASSLNPTGVGAGELFF,TGTGCCAGCAGCTTAAATCCGACAGGGGTCGGAGCCGGGGAGCTGTTTTTT
TRBV4-3,many,TRBD2,TRBJ2-3,CASSQDFASGGTDTQYF,TGCGCCAGCAGCCAAGATTTTGCTAGCGGGGGGACAGATACGCAGTATTTT
TRBV11-2,few,TRBD2,TRBJ2-1,CASSYTSGGASEQFF,TGTGCCAGCAGCTATACTAGCGGGGGGGCCTCTGAGCAGTTCTTC
TRBV19,many,NA,TRBJ1-6,CASSIDLSDTAGSPLHF,TGTGCCAGTAGTATAGATCTTTCGGACACCGCGGGGTCACCCCTCCACTTT
TRBV28,few,NA,TRBJ1-1,CASSQATGLHTEAFF,TGTGCCAGCAGTCAGGCGACAGGCCTTCACACTGAAGCTTTCTTT
TRBV28,many,NA,TRBJ1-5,CASSLAGVIQPQHF,TGTGCCAGCAGTTTGGCAGGGGTCATTCAGCCCCAGCATTTT
TRBV20-1,many,TRBD1,TRBJ2-1,CSYSLTGGFVGEQFF,TGCAGTTATTCCCTCACAGGGGGGTTTGTTGGAGAGCAGTTCTTC
TRBV6-5,many,NA,TRBJ1-1,CASSYVALMTEAFF,TGTGCCAGCAGTTACGTGGCCTTAATGACTGAAGCTTTCTTT
TRBV5-4,NA,NA,TRBJ2-7,CASSPTSSSYEQYF,TGTGCCAGCAGCCCGACAAGTAGCTCCTACGAGCAGTACTTC
TRBV9,many,TRBD1,TRBJ1-4,CASSAGTATNEKLFF,TGTGCCAGCAGCGCAGGGACAGCTACAAATGAAAAACTGTTTTTT
TRBV3-1,many,NA,TRBJ2-6,CASSPAGTSSGANVLTF,TGTGCCAGCAGCCCCGCAGGGACAAGCTCTGGGGCCAACGTCCTGACTTTC
TRBV6-1,many,NA,TRBJ2-2,CASNRVGNTGELFF,TGTGCCAGCAACAGGGTCGGGAACACCGGGGAGCTGTTTTTT
TRBV12-3/TRBV12-4,few,NA,TRBJ2-7,CASSPNVYEQYF,TGTGCCAGCAGCCCTAACGTCTACGAGCAGTACTTC
TRBV9,NA,NA,TRBJ1-2,CASSTLYGYTF,TGTGCCAGCAGCACTCTCTATGGCTACACCTTC
TRBV7-9,many,TRBD1,TRBJ1-6,CASSAGTGGSPLHF,TGTGCCAGCAGCGCCGGCACAGGGGGTTCGCCCCTCCACTTT
TRBV27,many,TRBD1,TRBJ2-3,CASTHGTGHTDTQYF,TGTGCCAGCACCCATGGGACAGGGCACACAGATACGCAGTATTTT
TRBV29-1,many,NA,TRBJ2-1,CSAGRGEVSDEQFF,TGCAGCGCCGGCCGTGGCGAGGTCTCAGATGAGCAGTTCTTC
TRBV14,many,NA,TRBJ2-7,CASSQDSFKQYF,TGTGCCAGCAGCCAAGACTCATTCAAGCAGTACTTC
TRBV2,many,NA,TRBJ2-2,CASSEVGGRTGELFF,TGTGCCAGCAGTGAAGTGGGGGGCCGGACCGGGGAGCTGTTTTTT
TRBV6-2/TRBV6-3,few,NA,TRBJ2-7,CASSYPWDVAYEQYF,TGTGCCAGCAGTTACCCATGGGACGTCGCCTACGAGCAGTACTTC
TRBV20-1,many,TRBD2,TRBJ2-3,CSAKTSQWYSSTDTQYF,TGCAGTGCCAAGACTAGCCAGTGGTATTCGAGCACAGATACGCAGTATTTT
TRBV6-6,few,NA,TRBJ2-2,CASRVTGQTDRELFF,TGTGCCTCCCGAGTTACAGGACAAACGGACCGGGAGCTGTTTTTT
TRBV15,many,TRBD1,TRBJ2-7,CATSRGQGVTYEQYF,TGTGCCACCAGCAGGGGACAGGGAGTTACCTACGAGCAGTACTTC
TRBV27,many,NA,TRBJ2-3,CASSFGLTGADTQYF,TGTGCCAGCAGTTTCGGTTTGACAGGCGCAGATACGCAGTATTTT